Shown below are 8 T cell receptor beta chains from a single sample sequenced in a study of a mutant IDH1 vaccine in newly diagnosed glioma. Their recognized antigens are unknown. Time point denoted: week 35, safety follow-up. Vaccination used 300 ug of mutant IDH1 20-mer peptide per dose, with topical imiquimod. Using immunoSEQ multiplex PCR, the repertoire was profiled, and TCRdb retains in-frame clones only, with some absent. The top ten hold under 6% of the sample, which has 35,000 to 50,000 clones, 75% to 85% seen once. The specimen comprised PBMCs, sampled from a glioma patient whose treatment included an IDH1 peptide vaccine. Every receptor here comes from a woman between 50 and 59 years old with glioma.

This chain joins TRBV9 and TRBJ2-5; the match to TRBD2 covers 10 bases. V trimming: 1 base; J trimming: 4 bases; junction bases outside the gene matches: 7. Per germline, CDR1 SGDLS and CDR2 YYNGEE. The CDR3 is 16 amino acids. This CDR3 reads CASSVSQRGGRETQYF. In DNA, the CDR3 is TGTGCCAGCAGCGTATCCCAGCGGGGGGGCCGAGAGACCCAGTACTTC. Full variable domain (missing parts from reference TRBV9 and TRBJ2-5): DSGVTQTPKHLITATGQRVTLRCSPRSGDLSVYWYQQSLDQGLQFLIQYYNGEERAKGNILERFSAQQFPDLHSELNLSSLELGDSALYFCASSVSQRGGRETQYFGPGTRLLVL.

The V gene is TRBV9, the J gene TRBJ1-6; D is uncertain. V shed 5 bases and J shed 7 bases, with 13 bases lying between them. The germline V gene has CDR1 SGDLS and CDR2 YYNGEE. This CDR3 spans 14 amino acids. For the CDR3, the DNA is TGTGCCAGCAGTCCCCCCACGCCGAATTCACCCCTCCACTTT. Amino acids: CASSPPTPNSPLHF.

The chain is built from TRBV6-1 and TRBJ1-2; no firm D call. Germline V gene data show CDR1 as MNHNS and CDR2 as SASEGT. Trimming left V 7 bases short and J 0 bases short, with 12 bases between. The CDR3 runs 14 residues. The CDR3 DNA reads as TGTGCCAGCATAGCAACGCTATCTAACTATGGCTACACCTTC. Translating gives CASIATLSNYGYTF.

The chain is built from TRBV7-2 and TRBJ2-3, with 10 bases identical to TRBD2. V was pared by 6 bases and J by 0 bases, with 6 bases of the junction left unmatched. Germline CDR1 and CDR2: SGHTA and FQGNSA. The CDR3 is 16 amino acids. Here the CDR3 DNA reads TGTGCCAGCAGGTCACTAGCGGGGTCGAGCACAGATACGCAGTATTTT. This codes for CASRSLAGSSTDTQYF.

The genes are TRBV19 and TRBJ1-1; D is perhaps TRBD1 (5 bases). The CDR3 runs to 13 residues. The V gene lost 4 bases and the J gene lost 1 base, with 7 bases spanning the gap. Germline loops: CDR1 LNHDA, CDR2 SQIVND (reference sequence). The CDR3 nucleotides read TGTGCCAGTAGTAAGGGGACGAACACTGAAGCTTTCTTT. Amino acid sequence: CASSKGTNTEAFF.

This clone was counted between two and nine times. DNA of the CDR3: TGTGCCAGCAGCTGGGGGAATTCACCCCTCCACTTT. It codes for CASSWGNSPLHF. This rearrangement joins TRBV7-9 to TRBJ1-6; a possible D gene is TRBD1 (5 bases). Trimming stripped 4 bases from V and 7 bases from J, with 5 bases between. The CDR3 has 12 amino acids. Germline-derived CDR1 and CDR2 are SEHNR and FQNEAQ (reference sequence).

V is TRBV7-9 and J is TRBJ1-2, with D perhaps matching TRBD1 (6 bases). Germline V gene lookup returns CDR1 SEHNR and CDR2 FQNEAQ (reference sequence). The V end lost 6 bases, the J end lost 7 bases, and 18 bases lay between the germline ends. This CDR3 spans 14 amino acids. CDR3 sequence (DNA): TGTGCCAGCAGTTCTACAGGGTTGACAGGTGGCTACACCTTC. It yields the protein CASSSTGLTGGYTF.

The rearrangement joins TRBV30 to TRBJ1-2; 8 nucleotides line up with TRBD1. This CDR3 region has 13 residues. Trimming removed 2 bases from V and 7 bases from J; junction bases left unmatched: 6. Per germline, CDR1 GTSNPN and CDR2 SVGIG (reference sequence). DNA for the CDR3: TGTGCCTGGAGTCCGGACAGGGTCAGTGGCTACACCTTC. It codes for CAWSPDRVSGYTF.